Below, 10 T cell receptor beta chains from the same sample are listed, as sequenced in a study of blood T cell repertoires in COVID-19. Data came from immunoSEQ multiplex PCR; TCRdb stores just in-frame clones and leaves some out. The table has about 500,000 clones, around nine tenths seen once. The sample consisted of peripheral blood. The receptors come from a woman aged 50 to 65 with COVID-19, enrolled during active disease.

This clone was recorded a few times. The rearrangement joins TRBV19 to TRBJ1-5; 8 bases line up with TRBD1. J gave up 6 bases and V 6 bases, and 7 bases lay outside the gene matches. This CDR3 has 14 amino acids. Germline CDR1 is LNHDA and CDR2 is SQIVND (reference sequence). The CDR3 reads CASSPGTGVQPQHF. DNA of the CDR3: TGTGCCAGTAGCCCTGGGACAGGAGTTCAGCCCCAGCATTTT.

The V gene is TRBV30, the J gene TRBJ2-7; the D call may be TRBD1 or TRBD2 (5 bases each). Per germline, CDR1 GTSNPN and CDR2 SVGIG (reference sequence). V lost 5 bases and J lost 5, with 16 bases in between. There are 13 residues in the CDR3. The CDR3 is CAWGGKGRNEQYF. DNA of the CDR3: TGTGCCTGGGGAGGTAAGGGGCGGAACGAGCAGTACTTC.

The chain joins TRBV2 to TRBJ1-2; TRBD1 aligns across 7 bases. V shed 3 bases and J 7 bases; nucleotides not matched to a gene: 8. The CDR3 is made up of 14 amino acids. Germline loops: CDR1 SNHLY, CDR2 FYNNEI. CDR3 in amino acids: CASSEARGAGGYTF. In DNA, the CDR3 is TGTGCCAGCAGTGAGGCCAGGGGGGCGGGTGGCTACACCTTC. Using reference TRBV2 and TRBJ1-2 for the parts outside the CDR3, the full variable domain is EPEVTQTPSHQVTQMGQEVILRCVPISNHLYFYWYRQILGQKVEFLVSFYNNEISEKSEIFDDQFSVERPDGSNFTLKIRSTKLEDSAMYFCASSEARGAGGYTFGSGTRLTVV.

J is TRBJ1-4 and V is TRBV7-5. TRBV7-5 is a documented pseudogene. The CDR3 runs 13 residues. CDR3 nucleotides: TGTGCCAGCAACGGCCTAGCTAATGAAAAACTGTTTTTT. It encodes CASNGLANEKLFF.

This chain links TRBV29-1 with TRBJ1-1; tentatively, D is TRBD1 (5 bases). Germline V gene data show CDR1 as SQVTM and CDR2 as ANQGSEA. This CDR3 comprises 13 residues. V lost 1 base, J lost 2 bases, and 8 bases lay in between. The CDR3 nucleotides are TGCAGCGTTGAAGCGGGGGGAAACACTGAAGCTTTCTTT. It yields the protein CSVEAGGNTEAFF.

The V gene is TRBV7-2, the J gene TRBJ2-7; D unclear. Germline V gene data show CDR1 as SGHTA and CDR2 as FQGNSA. Trimming removed 5 bases at V and 0 bases at J, with 17 bases between. This CDR3 is 16 amino acids long. CDR3 sequence (DNA): TGTGCCAGCAGCCCGAGAGGAGCGCCGAGCTCCTACGAGCAGTACTTC. This translates into CASSPRGAPSSYEQYF.

This clone was counted a single time. This chain joins TRBV18 and TRBJ2-2; 8 bases align to TRBD2. The CDR3 has 15 residues. Looked up from germline, CDR1 is KGHSH and CDR2 is LQKENI. Losses at the gene ends were 2 bases for V and 6 bases for J; bases not matched to a gene: 5. CDR3 sequence: CASSPNSGDAGELFF. The CDR3 nucleotides are TGTGCCAGCTCACCAAATAGCGGGGACGCCGGGGAGCTGTTTTTT.

The chain uses TRBV20-1 and TRBJ1-1; 7 bases line up with TRBD1. The CDR3 extends over 13 amino acids. Germline V gene sequence: CDR1 DFQATT, CDR2 SNEGSKA (reference sequence). J was trimmed by 4 bases and V by 3 bases; bases with no gene match: 5. The CDR3 DNA follows: TGCAGTGCTAGTCAGGGGGTGGTCACTGAAGCTTTCTTT. It yields the protein CSASQGVVTEAFF.

The chain employs TRBV18 and TRBJ2-1; tentative D call: TRBD2 (6 bases). V dropped 4 bases and J dropped 6 bases, with 10 bases sitting between them. This CDR3 has 13 amino acids. The germline gives CDR1 KGHSH, CDR2 LQKENI. DNA for the CDR3: TGTGCCAGCTCACTGCTGACTAGCAATGAGCAGTTCTTC. Its protein product is CASSLLTSNEQFF.

V is TRBV5-1 and J is TRBJ1-6, with 7 bases aligning to TRBD1. CDR3 size: 14 residues. The trim removed 4 bases at V and 8 bases at J, leaving 6 bases unmatched. The germline V gene encodes CDR1 SGHRS and CDR2 YFSETQ. The CDR3 sequence is CASSLGQRDSPLHF. Here the CDR3 DNA reads TGCGCCAGCAGCCTGGGACAGAGAGATTCACCCCTCCACTTT.